Below, 18 T cell receptor beta chains from the same sample are listed, as sequenced in a study of shared clonotypes between healthy human individuals. Using immunoSEQ multiplex PCR, the repertoire was profiled, and TCRdb retains in-frame clones only, with some absent. The table includes millions of clones, roughly 93% detected once. Sequenced input: naive CD4+ T cells from PBMCs. Documented subset: CD45RA+ positively selected. These TCRs come from a young man in good health. Some clones in this sample may be carry-over from other donors' samples.

V is TRBV4-3 and J is TRBJ2-7, with D perhaps TRBD1 or TRBD2 (6 bases each). V was cut by 5 bases and J by 0 bases, with 11 bases left in between. The CDR3 contains 14 residues. From germline, CDR1 is LGHNA and CDR2 YSLEER. The CDR3: CASSRGATSYEQYF. The CDR3 nucleotides read TGCGCCAGCAGCAGGGGGGCCACCTCCTACGAGCAGTACTTC.

A note on this clone: This sample includes further DNA sequences coding for the same CDR3. The chain employs TRBV5-1 and TRBJ2-7; D uncertain. Germline V lookup: CDR1 SGHRS, CDR2 YFSETQ. The CDR3 spans 11 residues. V was cut by 0 bases and J by 5 bases, with 3 bases left in between. The CDR3 DNA sequence: TGCGCCAGCAGCTTGGGCCACGAGCAGTACTTC. This translates into CASSLGHEQYF.

The chain employs TRBV27 and TRBJ1-2, with D maybe TRBD1 (6 bases). CDR1 is MNHEY, CDR2 SMNVEV, per germline (reference sequence). The CDR3 is 14 residues long. The ends were cut back, 5 bases at V and 0 bases at J, with 10 bases in the middle. The CDR3 nucleotides read TGTGCCAGCAGTCTGCAGGGGACTAACTATGGCTACACCTTC. This codes for CASSLQGTNYGYTF.

Written as DNA, the CDR3 is TGTGCCAGCGGGACCGCGGCAGGCAAATCCTACGAGCAGTACTTC. Translating gives CASGTAAGKSYEQYF. This chain uses TRBV27 with TRBJ2-7; D might be TRBD1 or TRBD2, each matching 5 bases. This CDR3 region has 15 residues. The germline V gene encodes CDR1 MNHEY and CDR2 SMNVEV (reference sequence). The V and J ends lost 8 bases and 1 base respectively, with 18 bases between them.

V and J are TRBV6-5 and TRBJ1-1; possibly TRBD1 for D (6 bases). CDR3 length equals 13 residues. Per germline, CDR1 MNHEY and CDR2 SVGAGI. The V gene lost 6 bases and the J gene lost 7 bases, with 15 bases spanning the gap. This CDR3 is CASREQGRVEAFF. The CDR3 region has the DNA TGTGCCAGCAGAGAACAGGGACGTGTTGAAGCTTTCTTT.

Notes on this clone: Other DNA sequences within the sample encode an identical CDR3. The chain couples TRBV5-1 to TRBJ1-3, with D perhaps TRBD1 (6 bases). Germline-derived CDR1 and CDR2 are SGHRS and YFSETQ. This CDR3 region has 15 residues. The V gene lost 0 bases and the J gene lost 3 bases, with 10 bases spanning the gap. The DNA for the CDR3 is TGCGCCAGCAGCTTGGATGGGGGCAGTGGAAACACCATATATTTT. Residues: CASSLDGGSGNTIYF.

This chain links TRBV9 with TRBJ2-7, with D possibly being TRBD2 (5 bases). V lost 0 bases, J lost 4 bases, and 11 bases lay in between. The CDR3 sequence is 14 residues long. Germline CDR1 and CDR2: SGDLS and YYNGEE. The CDR3: CASSVESSGYEQYF. As DNA, the CDR3 is TGTGCCAGCAGCGTAGAGTCATCGGGGTACGAGCAGTACTTC.

The CDR3 DNA reads TGTGCCACCAGCAGAGGGGACAGCATCGATCAGCCCCAGCATTTT. Amino acid sequence: CATSRGDSIDQPQHF. This chain connects TRBV15 to TRBJ1-5; 7 positions agree with TRBD1. The CDR3 has 15 residues. CDR1 is LNHNV, CDR2 YYDKDF, per germline (reference sequence). After removal of 1 base from V and 5 bases from J, the junction contained 5 bases not matched to a gene.

Only one count was recorded for this clone. V is TRBV5-4 and J is TRBJ2-1; the D is unclear. Germline CDR1 SGHNT, CDR2 YYREEE (reference sequence). The germline V and J ends were trimmed by 3 bases and 2 bases, with 12 bases remaining between them. The CDR3 consists of 15 residues. The CDR3 sequence is CASSSGRSPYNEQFF. DNA for the CDR3: TGTGCCAGCAGCTCTGGACGGTCCCCCTACAATGAGCAGTTCTTC.

J is TRBJ2-7 and V is TRBV28; 9 bases agree with TRBD2. In germline, CDR1 is MDHEN, CDR2 SYDVKM. This CDR3 spans 17 amino acids. V was clipped by 5 bases and J by 9 bases; unmatched bases: 20. CDR3 protein: CASSLLHLREGLTVQYF. The CDR3 DNA follows: TGTGCCAGCAGTCTTCTCCATCTGCGGGAGGGCCTAACGGTGCAGTACTTC.

This chain links TRBV2 with TRBJ1-4; 7 bases are a match to TRBD1. The CDR3 loop spans 15 amino acids. The V and J ends lost 5 bases and 7 bases, in that order; junction bases with no gene match: 10. Germline-derived CDR1 and CDR2 are SNHLY and FYNNEI. The CDR3: CASSRTGTEGEKLFF. CDR3 DNA: TGTGCCAGCAGTCGAACCGGGACAGAGGGTGAAAAACTGTTTTTT.

This rearrangement joins TRBV5-1 to TRBJ2-7, with 10 bases identical to TRBD2. Trimming took 3 bases from V and 4 from J; bases not matched to a gene: 10. CDR3 length: 16 residues. Germline V gene data show CDR1 as SGHRS and CDR2 as YFSETQ. CDR3 bases: TGCGCCAGCAGCTCTACCAGCGGGAGGGCCTTTTACGAGCAGTACTTC. Its translation: CASSSTSGRAFYEQYF.

In its sample, this clone was seen a few times. J is TRBJ1-5 and V is TRBV14; 7 bases are shared with TRBD1. This CDR3 contains 14 residues. Germline CDR1 is SGHDN and CDR2 is FVKESK. V lost 4 bases to trimming and J lost 0 bases; unmatched junction nucleotides: 0. The CDR3 loop reads CASSRTGSNQPQHF. Here the CDR3 DNA reads TGTGCCAGCAGCCGGACAGGTAGCAATCAGCCCCAGCATTTT.

This chain links TRBV6-1 with TRBJ2-7, with TRBD1 matching 10 bases. V lost 4 bases, J lost 2 bases, and 11 bases stayed unmatched. There are 17 residues in the CDR3. Germline lookup yields CDR1 MNHNS and CDR2 SASEGT. DNA for the CDR3: TGTGCCAGCAGTGTTAGAAGGACCGGGACAGGGGCCTACGAGCAGTACTTC. Protein product: CASSVRRTGTGAYEQYF.

Remarks on this clone: This CDR3 is also generated by other DNA sequences in the sample. The chain links TRBV12-5 to TRBJ2-3, with 10 bases lining up with TRBD2. This CDR3 region has 13 residues. The ends lost 3 bases at V and 6 bases at J; junction bases unmatched: 0. Germline V gene data show CDR1 as LGHNT and CDR2 as FRNRAP. The CDR3 region is CASGFSGGDTQYF. In DNA form, the CDR3 reads TGTGCTAGTGGTTTTAGCGGGGGGGATACGCAGTATTTT.

V is TRBV5-1 and J is TRBJ2-3, with 7 bases that match TRBD2. J lost 5 bases, V lost 4 bases, and 13 bases had no gene match. This CDR3 spans 16 amino acids. The germline V gene encodes CDR1 SGHRS and CDR2 YFSETQ. This CDR3 is CASSPPAGARGDTQYF. Here the CDR3 DNA reads TGCGCCAGCAGCCCCCCCGCGGGAGCTAGGGGAGATACGCAGTATTTT.

The V gene is TRBV19, the J gene TRBJ1-5; D not certain. CDR3 length: 14 residues. V lost 7 bases to trimming and J lost 0 bases, with 10 bases between them. CDR1 and CDR2 (germline): LNHDA, SQIVND (reference sequence). The CDR3 DNA follows: TGTGCCAGTACCTTCGACGTTAGCAATCAGCCCCAGCATTTT. Translating it yields CASTFDVSNQPQHF.

The rearrangement joins TRBV2 to TRBJ2-4; tentatively, D is TRBD2 (5 bases). There are 15 residues in the CDR3. Trimming left V 2 bases short and J 6 bases short, with 14 bases between. Germline-derived CDR1 and CDR2 are SNHLY and FYNNEI. CDR3 coding DNA: TGTGCCAGCAGTGAAACGGGTCTACGGGGAAACATTCAGTACTTC. Translated: CASSETGLRGNIQYF.